These T cell receptor beta chains were read from a single sample in a study of blood T cell repertoires in COVID-19. Here immunoSEQ multiplex PCR was the method, and the copy in TCRdb shows in-frame clones only, minus some. The table has about 320,000 clones, about nine tenths seen once. The sample was PBMCs or T cells enriched from blood (not recorded which). The receptors were sampled from a woman aged 18-35 years who had recovered from COVID-19. Both conserved end residues are part of each CDR3. D genes are given only for firm matches. The listing skips clone size in some rows; elsewhere it reads once, few, many or a size class.

clone size: .; J gene: TRBJ1-1; V gene: TRBV4-3; D gene: .; CDR3 protein: CASSQFVQMNTEAFF; CDR3 DNA: TGCGCCAGCAGCCAATTCGTACAGATGAACACTGAAGCTTTCTTT
clone size: once; J gene: TRBJ2-2; V gene: TRBV7-7; D gene: TRBD2; CDR3 protein: CASSLGGGANTGELFF; CDR3 DNA: TGTGCCAGCAGCTTAGGCGGGGGGGCGAACACCGGGGAGCTGTTTTTT
clone size: .; J gene: TRBJ1-5; V gene: TRBV7-9; D gene: TRBD1; CDR3 protein: CASSYQGDQPQHF; CDR3 DNA: TGTGCCAGCAGTTACCAGGGGGATCAGCCCCAGCATTTT
clone size: .; J gene: TRBJ2-1; V gene: TRBV5-1; D gene: TRBD2; CDR3 protein: CASNLLAGGYNEQFF; CDR3 DNA: TGCGCCAGCAACCTACTAGCGGGGGGCTACAATGAGCAGTTCTTC
clone size: .; J gene: TRBJ1-4; V gene: TRBV28; D gene: .; CDR3 protein: CASTQQGWGEKLFF; CDR3 DNA: TGTGCCAGCACACAGCAGGGGTGGGGTGAAAAACTGTTTTTT
clone size: .; J gene: TRBJ2-1; V gene: TRBV7-9; D gene: TRBD1; CDR3 protein: CASSLPGQGGISYNEQFF; CDR3 DNA: TGTGCCAGCAGTCTACCGGGACAGGGGGGGATCTCCTACAATGAGCAGTTCTTC
clone size: .; J gene: TRBJ1-2; V gene: TRBV24-1; D gene: TRBD1; CDR3 protein: CATSGGQGYGYTF; CDR3 DNA: TGTGCCACCAGCGGGGGACAGGGTTATGGCTACACCTTC
clone size: .; J gene: TRBJ1-5; V gene: TRBV28; D gene: .; CDR3 protein: CASRSTPLSNQPQHF; CDR3 DNA: TGTGCCAGCAGATCCACACCCCTTAGCAATCAGCCCCAGCATTTT
clone size: .; J gene: TRBJ2-2; V gene: TRBV2; D gene: TRBD2; CDR3 protein: CASSTSGASNTGELFF; CDR3 DNA: TGTGCCAGCTCGACTAGCGGGGCATCGAACACCGGGGAGCTGTTTTTT
clone size: .; J gene: TRBJ2-7; V gene: TRBV9; D gene: TRBD1; CDR3 protein: CASSEEGTGRYEQYF; CDR3 DNA: TGTGCCAGCAGCGAGGAGGGGACAGGGCGCTACGAGCAGTACTTC